What follows is one T cell receptor beta chain and its context. Its antigen is unknown. No base-level quality is on record; no much larger clone is a single base apart. TCRbeta CDR3 regions were amplified from genomic DNA by means of the immunoSEQ Assay, a bias-controlled multiplex PCR. The study's own analysis went as follows. The number of nucleated cells in each sample was estimated from the amplification of reference gene primers within the assay. To quantify the absolute abundance of each unique TCRbeta CDR3 rearrangement, sequence reads were collapsed and filtered. Productive Simpson clonality was computed per sample as the square root of Simpson's diversity index over productive rearrangements. Held by TCRdb, this immuneACCESS table contains in-frame sequences only and omits some clones. Under half of the omission traces to an unresolved V gene where checked; the cause of the rest is unknown. V, J and clone size reflect that table, while D and trimming were determined from the DNA. The sample has about 98,000 clones on record, about 84% of them singletons. About 10% of the sample belongs to the ten largest clones.

The data belong to a study of blood T cell repertoires in COVID-19 (dated by TCRdb to 2019 to 2021). Notes on the research overall: Collaborator samples came from the United States, Italy and Spain and covered acute and convalescent phases of COVID-19. The dataset comprised deeply sampled blood TCRbeta repertoires from subjects exposed to, actively infected with, or recovered from COVID-19. The sample metadata nearly always contained a de-identified subject ID, COVID-19 status, age in years and sex. Where available, HLA class I and class II types were obtained from metadata supplied by the sample provider rather than from assay-based typing. Samples came from the ongoing ImmuneRACE study (first 160 participants) plus 1,254 subjects from 6 global collaborators. The repertoires were released in a freely available public database meant as a resource for research on the immune response to SARS-CoV-2. The prospective study material was composed of cDNA or gDNA derived from T cells, B-cell-depleted T cells, or PBMCs.

From the cysteine up to the phenylalanine, the CDR3 has a length of 14 residues. CDR3 DNA is the only sequence kept; it has 42 bases, read in frame from the first base. Trimming takes 6 bases off V and 8 bases off J; junction bases not matched to a gene: 12. Via the germline V gene, CDR1 is SNHLY and CDR2 FYNNEI. What the authors observed across the whole study: Clinical and demographic metadata were provided uncurated, with the amount varying by source and participant.

Collaborating institutions collected whole blood in K2EDTA tubes following their own protocols. Collaborator samples were shipped for TCRbeta analysis as frozen whole blood, isolated PBMCs, or DNA extracted from either sample type. What was sequenced was peripheral blood. The clonotype was recovered from a woman older than 75 with acute or convalescent COVID-19. This chain joins TRBV2 to TRBJ1-1; 7 bases in between match TRBD1. In nucleotide form, the sequence is TGTGCCAGCAGGGGCCTGAGGCGACAGGGAGAAGCTTTCTTT. It translates to CASRGLRRQGEAFF.